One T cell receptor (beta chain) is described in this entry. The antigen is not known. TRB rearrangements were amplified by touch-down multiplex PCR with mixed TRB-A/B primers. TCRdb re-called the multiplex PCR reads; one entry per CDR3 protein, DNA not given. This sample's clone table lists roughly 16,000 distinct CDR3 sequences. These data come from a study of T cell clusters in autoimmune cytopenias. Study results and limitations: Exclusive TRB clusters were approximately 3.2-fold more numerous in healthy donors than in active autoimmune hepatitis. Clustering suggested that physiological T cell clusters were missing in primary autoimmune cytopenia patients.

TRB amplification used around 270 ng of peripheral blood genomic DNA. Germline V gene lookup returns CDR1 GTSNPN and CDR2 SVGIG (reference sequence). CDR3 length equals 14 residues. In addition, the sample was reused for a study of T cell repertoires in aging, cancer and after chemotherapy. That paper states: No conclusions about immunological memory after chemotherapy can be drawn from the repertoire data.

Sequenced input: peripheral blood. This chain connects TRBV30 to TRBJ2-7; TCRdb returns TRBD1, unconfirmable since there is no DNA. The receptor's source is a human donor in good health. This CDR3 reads CAWSVGTGPYEQYF.